This T cell receptor (beta chain) was observed in a study of T cell repertoires in cytomegalovirus infection. Across the whole study: Through public TCR beta signatures, both CMV infection and matching HLA type were indicated.

Study-level points and caveats: HLA-C-restricted CMV-specific TCR beta clonotypes were dominant in the ex vivo response.

In TCRdb, the reads were re-called with MiXCR into one record per CDR3 protein. The table shows about half a million distinct CDR3 sequences, with roughly 43% occurring only once. This CDR3 comprises 10 residues. Germline V gene sequence: CDR1 DFQATT, CDR2 SNEGSKA (reference sequence). Deletions cut 8 bases from V and 4 bases from J, with 8 bases between. A remark on this clonotype: As yet, its antigen is unknown.

Sequencing was performed on cultured PBMCs, taken from culture after CMV antigen stimulation. The V call is TRBV20-1, the J call TRBJ2-5; no reliable D call. This receptor was taken from a human donor in good health (CMV status not recorded). Some clones in this sample may be carry-over from other donors' samples. This chain's CDR3 is CSTRGETQYF. CDR3 coding DNA: TGCAGTACGCGAGGAGAGACCCAGTACTTC.